This T cell receptor beta chain was sequenced during a study of blood T cell repertoires in COVID-19. At the level of the study: The United States, Italy and Spain supplied acute and convalescent COVID-19 samples. PBMCs, B-cell-depleted T cells, or T cells were the source of the cDNA or gDNA that made up the material.

Under the authors' procedure: Reference gene primer amplification in the assay estimated nucleated cell counts. The protocol was immunoSEQ multiplex PCR, while the TCRdb copy is restricted to in-frame clones and leaves out a portion. V and J calls and clone size are given by that table; D and trimming were obtained from the DNA. The sample has 130,000 to 150,000 clones, 75% to 90% seen once. J was trimmed by 8 bases and V by 4 bases; bases with no gene match: 2. In germline, CDR1 is SGHNT, CDR2 YYREEE (reference sequence). The CDR3 loop spans 14 amino acids. Sequencing input: peripheral blood. This clonotype originated in a woman in her sixties with active COVID-19. This chain uses TRBV5-4 with TRBJ1-6, with 11 bases matching TRBD1. CDR3 in amino acids: CASSRGQGDSPLHF. CDR3 sequence (DNA): TGTGCCAGCAGCAGGGGACAGGGGGATTCACCCCTCCACTTT.